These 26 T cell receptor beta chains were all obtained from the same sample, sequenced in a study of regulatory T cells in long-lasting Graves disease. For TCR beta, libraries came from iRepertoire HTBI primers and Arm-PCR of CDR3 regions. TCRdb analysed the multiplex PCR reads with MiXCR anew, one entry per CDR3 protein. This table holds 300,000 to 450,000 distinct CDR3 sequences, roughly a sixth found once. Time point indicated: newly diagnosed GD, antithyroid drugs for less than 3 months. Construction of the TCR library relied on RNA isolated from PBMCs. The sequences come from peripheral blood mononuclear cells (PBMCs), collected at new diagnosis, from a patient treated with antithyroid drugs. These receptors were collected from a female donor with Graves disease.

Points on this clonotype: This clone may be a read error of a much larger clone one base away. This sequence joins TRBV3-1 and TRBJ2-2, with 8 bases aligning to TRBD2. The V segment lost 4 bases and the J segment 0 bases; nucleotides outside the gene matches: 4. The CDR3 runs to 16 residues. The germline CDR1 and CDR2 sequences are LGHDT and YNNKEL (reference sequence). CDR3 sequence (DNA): TGTGCCAGCAGCCTCTGGACTAGCTCGAACACCGGGGAGCTGTTTTTT. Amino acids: CASSLWTSSNTGELFF.

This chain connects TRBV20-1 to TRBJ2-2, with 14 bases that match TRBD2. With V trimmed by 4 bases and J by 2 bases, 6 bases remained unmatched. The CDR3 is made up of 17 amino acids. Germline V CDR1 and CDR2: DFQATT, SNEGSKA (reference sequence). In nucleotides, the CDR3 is TGCAGTGCTATGGCGACTAGCGGGAGGGCCAACACCGGGGAGCTGTTTTTT. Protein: CSAMATSGRANTGELFF.

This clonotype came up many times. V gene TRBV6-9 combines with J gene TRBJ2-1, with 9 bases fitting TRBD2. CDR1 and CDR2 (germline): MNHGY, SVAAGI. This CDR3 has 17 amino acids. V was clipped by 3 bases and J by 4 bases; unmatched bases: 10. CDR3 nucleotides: TGTGCCAGCAGTTACTCCCCCTTAGCGGGAGTTTACAATGAGCAGTTCTTC. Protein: CASSYSPLAGVYNEQFF.

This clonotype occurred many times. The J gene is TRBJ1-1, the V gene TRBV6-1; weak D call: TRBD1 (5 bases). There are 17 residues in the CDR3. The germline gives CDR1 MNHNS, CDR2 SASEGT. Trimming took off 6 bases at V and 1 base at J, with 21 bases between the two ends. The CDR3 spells CASRPGVWGKPNTEAFF. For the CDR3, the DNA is TGTGCCAGCAGACCCGGGGTTTGGGGGAAACCGAACACTGAAGCTTTCTTT.

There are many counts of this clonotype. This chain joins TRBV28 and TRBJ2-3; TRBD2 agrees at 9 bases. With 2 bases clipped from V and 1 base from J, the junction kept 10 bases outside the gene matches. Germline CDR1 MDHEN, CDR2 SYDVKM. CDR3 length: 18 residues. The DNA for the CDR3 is TGTGCCAGCAGTTTAATGTCTGGGCGGGAGGGCCGCACAGATACGCAGTATTTT. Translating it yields CASSLMSGREGRTDTQYF. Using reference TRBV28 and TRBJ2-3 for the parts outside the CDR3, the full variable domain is DVKVTQSSRYLVKRTGEKVFLECVQDMDHENMFWYRQDPGLGLRLIYFSYDVKMKEKGDIPEGYSVSREKKERFSLILESASTNQTSMYLCASSLMSGREGRTDTQYFGPGTRLTVL.

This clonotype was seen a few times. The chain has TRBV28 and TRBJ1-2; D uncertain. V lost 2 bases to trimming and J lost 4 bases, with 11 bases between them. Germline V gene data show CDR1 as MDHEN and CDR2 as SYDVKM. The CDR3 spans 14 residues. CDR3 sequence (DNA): TGTGCCAGCAGTTTACAGGACGGCTTCTATGGCTACACCTTC. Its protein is CASSLQDGFYGYTF.

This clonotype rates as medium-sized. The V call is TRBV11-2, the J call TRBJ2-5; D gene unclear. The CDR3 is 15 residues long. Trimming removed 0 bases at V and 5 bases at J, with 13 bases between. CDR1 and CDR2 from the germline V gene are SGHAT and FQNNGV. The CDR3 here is CASSLDRQESETQYF. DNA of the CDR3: TGTGCCAGCAGCTTAGATCGGCAGGAAAGTGAGACCCAGTACTTC.

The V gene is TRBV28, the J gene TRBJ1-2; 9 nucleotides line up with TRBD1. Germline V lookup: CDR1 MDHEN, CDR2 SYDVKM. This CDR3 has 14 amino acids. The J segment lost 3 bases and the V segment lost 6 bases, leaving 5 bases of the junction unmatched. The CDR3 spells CASSHDRGYYGYTF. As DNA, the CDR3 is TGTGCCAGCAGCCACGACAGGGGGTACTATGGCTACACCTTC.

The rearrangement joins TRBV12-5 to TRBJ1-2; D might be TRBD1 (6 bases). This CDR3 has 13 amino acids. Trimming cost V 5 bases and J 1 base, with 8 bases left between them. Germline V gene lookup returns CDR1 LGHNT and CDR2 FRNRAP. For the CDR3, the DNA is TGTGCTAGTGGTGGGGACATTAACTATGGCTACACCTTC. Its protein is CASGGDINYGYTF.

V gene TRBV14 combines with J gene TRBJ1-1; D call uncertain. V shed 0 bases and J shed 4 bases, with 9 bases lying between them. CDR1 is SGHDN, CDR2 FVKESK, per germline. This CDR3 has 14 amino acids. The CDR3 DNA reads TGTGCCAGCAGCCAAGAATTAGGGTTCACTGAAGCTTTCTTT. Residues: CASSQELGFTEAFF.

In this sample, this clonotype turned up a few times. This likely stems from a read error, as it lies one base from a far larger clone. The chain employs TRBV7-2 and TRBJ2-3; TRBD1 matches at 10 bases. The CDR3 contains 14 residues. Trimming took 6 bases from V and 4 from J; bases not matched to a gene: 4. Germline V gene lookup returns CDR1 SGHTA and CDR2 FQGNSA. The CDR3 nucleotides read TGTGCCAGCAGACTAGGACAGGGGGCAGATACGCAGTATTTT. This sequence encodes CASRLGQGADTQYF.

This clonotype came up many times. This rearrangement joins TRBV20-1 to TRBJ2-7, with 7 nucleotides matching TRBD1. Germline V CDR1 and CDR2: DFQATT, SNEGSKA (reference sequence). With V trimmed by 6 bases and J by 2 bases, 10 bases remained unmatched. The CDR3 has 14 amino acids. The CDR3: CSALRQGPTYEQYF. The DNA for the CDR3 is TGCAGTGCGCTGCGACAGGGCCCTACCTACGAGCAGTACTTC.

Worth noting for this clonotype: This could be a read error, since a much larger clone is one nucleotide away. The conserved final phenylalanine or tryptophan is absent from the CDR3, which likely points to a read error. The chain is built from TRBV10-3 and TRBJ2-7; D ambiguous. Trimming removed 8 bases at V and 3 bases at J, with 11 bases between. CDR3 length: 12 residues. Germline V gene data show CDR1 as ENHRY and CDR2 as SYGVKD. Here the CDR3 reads CAIQNQNYEQYL. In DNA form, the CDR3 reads TGTGCCATCCAGAACCAAAACTACGAGCAGTACCTC.

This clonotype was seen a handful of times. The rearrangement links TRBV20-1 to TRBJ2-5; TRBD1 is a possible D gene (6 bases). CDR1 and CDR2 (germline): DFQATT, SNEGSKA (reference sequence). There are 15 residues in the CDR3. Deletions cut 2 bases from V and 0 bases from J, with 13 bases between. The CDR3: CSARKGTNYQETQYF. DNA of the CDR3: TGCAGTGCTAGAAAGGGGACAAACTACCAAGAGACCCAGTACTTC.

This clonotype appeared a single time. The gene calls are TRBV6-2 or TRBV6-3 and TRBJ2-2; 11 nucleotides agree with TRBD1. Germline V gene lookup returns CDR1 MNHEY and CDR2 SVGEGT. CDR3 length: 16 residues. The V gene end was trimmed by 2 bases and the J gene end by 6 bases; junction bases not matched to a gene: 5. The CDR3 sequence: CASSYRTGGASGELFF. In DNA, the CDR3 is TGTGCCAGCAGTTACCGGACAGGGGGCGCTTCCGGGGAGCTGTTTTTT.

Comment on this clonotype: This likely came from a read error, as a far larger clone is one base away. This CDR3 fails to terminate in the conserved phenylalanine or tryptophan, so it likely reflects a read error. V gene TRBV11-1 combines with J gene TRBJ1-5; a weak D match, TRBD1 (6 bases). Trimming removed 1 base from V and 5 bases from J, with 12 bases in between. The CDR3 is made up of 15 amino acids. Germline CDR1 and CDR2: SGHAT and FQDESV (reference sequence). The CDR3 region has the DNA TGTGCCAGCAGCTTAGAACAGGGTTTGGATCAGCCCCAGCATTTG. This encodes CASSLEQGLDQPQHL.

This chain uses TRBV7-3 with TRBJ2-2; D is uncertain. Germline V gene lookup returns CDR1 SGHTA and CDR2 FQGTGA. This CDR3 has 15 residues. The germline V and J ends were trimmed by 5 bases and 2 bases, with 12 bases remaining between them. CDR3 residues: CASSRSLENTGELFF. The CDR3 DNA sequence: TGTGCCAGCAGCCGGTCACTGGAAAACACCGGGGAGCTGTTTTTT.

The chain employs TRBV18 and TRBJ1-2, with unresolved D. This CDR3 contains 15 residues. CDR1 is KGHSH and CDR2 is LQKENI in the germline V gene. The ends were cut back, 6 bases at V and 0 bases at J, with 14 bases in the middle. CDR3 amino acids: CASSLRELANYGYTF. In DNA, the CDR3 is TGTGCCAGCTCCCTTCGTGAGCTAGCTAACTATGGCTACACCTTC.

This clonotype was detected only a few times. CDR3: CASSQTPGASNQPQHF. CDR3 sequence (DNA): TGCGCCAGCAGCCAAACTCCGGGGGCTAGCAATCAGCCCCAGCATTTT. V usage is TRBV4-1 and J usage is TRBJ1-5; TRBD1 is a possible D gene (6 bases). Germline V gives CDR1 MGHRA, CDR2 YSYEKL. This CDR3 comprises 16 residues. V was trimmed by 2 bases and J by 0 bases, leaving 11 bases between them.

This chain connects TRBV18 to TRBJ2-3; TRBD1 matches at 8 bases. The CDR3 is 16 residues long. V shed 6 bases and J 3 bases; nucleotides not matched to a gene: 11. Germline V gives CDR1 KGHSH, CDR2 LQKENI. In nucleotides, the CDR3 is TGTGCCAGCTCCCCGAATTCAGGACAGGGAACAGATACGCAGTATTTT. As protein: CASSPNSGQGTDTQYF.

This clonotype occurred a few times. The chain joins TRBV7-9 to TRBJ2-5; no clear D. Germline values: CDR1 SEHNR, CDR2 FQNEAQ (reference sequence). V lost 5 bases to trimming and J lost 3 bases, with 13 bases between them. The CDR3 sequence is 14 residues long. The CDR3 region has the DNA TGTGCCAGCAGCCCGCTTGATCTTGAAGAGACCCAGTACTTC. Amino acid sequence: CASSPLDLEETQYF.

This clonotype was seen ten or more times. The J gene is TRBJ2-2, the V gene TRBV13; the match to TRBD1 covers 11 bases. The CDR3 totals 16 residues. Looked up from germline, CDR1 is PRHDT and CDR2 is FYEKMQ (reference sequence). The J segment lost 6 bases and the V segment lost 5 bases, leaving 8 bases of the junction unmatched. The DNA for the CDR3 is TGTGCCAGCAGCCGAGGACAGGGGGCCGTCGCCGGGGAGCTGTTTTTT. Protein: CASSRGQGAVAGELFF.

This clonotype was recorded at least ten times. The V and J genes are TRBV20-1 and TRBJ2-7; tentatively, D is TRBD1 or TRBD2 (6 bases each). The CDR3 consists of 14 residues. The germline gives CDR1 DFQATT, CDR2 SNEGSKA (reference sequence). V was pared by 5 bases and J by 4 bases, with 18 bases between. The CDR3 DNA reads TGCAGTGCTGGGGCCGCCGGGGGCTCGTACGAGCAGTACTTC. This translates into CSAGAAGGSYEQYF.

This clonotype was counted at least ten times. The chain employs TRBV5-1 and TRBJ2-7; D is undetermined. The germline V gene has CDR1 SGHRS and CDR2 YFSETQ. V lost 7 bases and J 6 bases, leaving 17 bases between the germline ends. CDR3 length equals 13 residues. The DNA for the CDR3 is TGCGCCAGCTCTGTGTCGGCCACGGCCGAGCAGTACTTC. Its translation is CASSVSATAEQYF.

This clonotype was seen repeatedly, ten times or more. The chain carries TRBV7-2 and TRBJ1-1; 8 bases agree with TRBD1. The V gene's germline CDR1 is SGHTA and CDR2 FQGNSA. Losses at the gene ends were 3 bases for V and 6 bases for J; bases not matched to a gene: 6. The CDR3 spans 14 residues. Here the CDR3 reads CASSLEQGVAEAFF. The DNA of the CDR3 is TGTGCCAGCAGCTTGGAACAGGGGGTCGCTGAAGCTTTCTTT.

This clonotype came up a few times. The CDR3 region has the DNA TGTGCCAGCAGCGTAGCTGGGGGGGTCTCCTACAATGAGCAGTTCTTC. It encodes CASSVAGGVSYNEQFF. The V call is TRBV9, the J call TRBJ2-1, with TRBD2 matching 7 bases. The CDR3 covers 16 residues. With 0 bases clipped from V and 0 bases from J, the junction kept 3 bases outside the gene matches. Per germline, CDR1 SGDLS and CDR2 YYNGEE.